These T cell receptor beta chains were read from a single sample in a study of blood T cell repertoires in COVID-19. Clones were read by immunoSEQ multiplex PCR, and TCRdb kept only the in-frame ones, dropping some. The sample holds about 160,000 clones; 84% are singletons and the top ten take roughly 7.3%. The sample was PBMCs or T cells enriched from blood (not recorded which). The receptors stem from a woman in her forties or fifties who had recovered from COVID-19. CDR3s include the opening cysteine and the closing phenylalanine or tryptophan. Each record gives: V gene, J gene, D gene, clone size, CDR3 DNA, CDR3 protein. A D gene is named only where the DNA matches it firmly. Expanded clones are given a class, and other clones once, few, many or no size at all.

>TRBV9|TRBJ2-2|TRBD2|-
TGTGCCAGCAGCGCCCTACTAGGGACTAGCGGAGGCGGGGAGCTGTTTTTT
CASSALLGTSGGGELFF
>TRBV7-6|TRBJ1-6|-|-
TGTGCCAGCAGCTTAGAACGGCAGGGAGGGTCCTATAATTCACCCCTCCACTTT
CASSLERQGGSYNSPLHF
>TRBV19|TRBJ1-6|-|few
TGTGCCAGTAGTCTTTTACAACAGGGCTCACCCCTCCACTTT
CASSLLQQGSPLHF
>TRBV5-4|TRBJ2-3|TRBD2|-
TGTGCCAGCAGCTGGGGTAGCGGGAGTCCCAGCACAGATACGCAGTATTTT
CASSWGSGSPSTDTQYF
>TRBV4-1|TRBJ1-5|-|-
TGCGCCAGCAGCCAAGATGCGGCAGTTGGATATCAGCCCCAGCATTTT
CASSQDAAVGYQPQHF
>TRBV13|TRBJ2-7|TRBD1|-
TGTGCCAGCAGGGTGGGGACAGGGGATTCGGAGCAGTACTTC
CASRVGTGDSEQYF
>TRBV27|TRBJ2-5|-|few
TGTGCCAGCACGTCTCCTATTCGTGAGACCCAGTACTTC
CASTSPIRETQYF
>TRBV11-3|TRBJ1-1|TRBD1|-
TGTGCCAGCAGCTTAGCCTCCAGGGGGCCGCCGCGGGCTTTCTTT
CASSLASRGPPRAFF
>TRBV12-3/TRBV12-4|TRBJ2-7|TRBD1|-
TGTGCCAGCAGTTTATACAGGGGAAACGAGCAGTACTTC
CASSLYRGNEQYF
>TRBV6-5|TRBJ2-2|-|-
TGTGCCAGCAGTTACGGGCCCATAACCGGGGAGCTGTTTTTT
CASSYGPITGELFF
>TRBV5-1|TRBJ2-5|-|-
TGCGCCAGCACCGTAAAAGAGACCCAGTACTTC
CASTVKETQYF
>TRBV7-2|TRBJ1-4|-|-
TGTGCCAGCAGCTTAGAAAGCAGGGGAGAAAAACTGTTTTTT
CASSLESRGEKLFF
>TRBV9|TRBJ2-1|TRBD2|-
TGTGCCAGCAGGGGGGGGCCTAGCGGGACCAATGAGCAGTTCTTC
CASRGGPSGTNEQFF
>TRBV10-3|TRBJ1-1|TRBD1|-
TGTGCCATCCGGCAGGGGGACGCTGAAGCTTTCTTT
CAIRQGDAEAFF
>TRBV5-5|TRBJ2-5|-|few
TGTGCCAGCAGCTTGGTGAACTCACAAGAGACCCAGTACTTC
CASSLVNSQETQYF
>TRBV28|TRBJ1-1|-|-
TGTGCCAGCAGCCCGCGGGGGGGGGCCACTGAAGCTTTCTTT
CASSPRGGATEAFF
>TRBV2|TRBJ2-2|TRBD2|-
TGTGCCAGCAGTAGCGGGACGAACACCGGGGAGCTGTTTTTT
CASSSGTNTGELFF
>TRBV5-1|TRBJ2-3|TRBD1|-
TGCGCCAGCAGCTTGGACCTTCAGGGGGTTTCAGATACGCAGTATTTT
CASSLDLQGVSDTQYF
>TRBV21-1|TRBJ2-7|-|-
TGTGCCAGCAGCACCGCAGGCAAAAGGGAGAGCTCCTACGAGCAGTACTTC
CASSTAGKRESSYEQYF
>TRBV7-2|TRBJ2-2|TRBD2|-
TGTGCCAGCAGCTGGACTAGTTTCGGCGGGGAGCTGTTTTTT
CASSWTSFGGELFF
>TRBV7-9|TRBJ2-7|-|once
TGTGCCAGCAGCCCGCCAACCCTTACAGGGCTAAGGTCCTACGAGCAGTACTTC
CASSPPTLTGLRSYEQYF
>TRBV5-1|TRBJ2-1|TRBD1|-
TGCGCCAGCAGCTTGGCTCAGGGGGCGGCCAATGAGCAGTTCTTC
CASSLAQGAANEQFF
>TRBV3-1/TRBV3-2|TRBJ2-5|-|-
TGTGCCAGCAGCCTGACTAGGGCTCAGTACTTC
CASSLTRAQYF
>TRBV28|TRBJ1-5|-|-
TGTGCCAGCAGTTTCGGACAGATTAGCAATCAGCCCCAGCATTTT
CASSFGQISNQPQHF
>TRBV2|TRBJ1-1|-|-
TGTGCCAGCAGGGACAGAGCTCGCACTGAAGCTTTCTTT
CASRDRARTEAFF
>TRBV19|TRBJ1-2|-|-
TGTGCCAGCAGCCAGGGCTATGGCTACACCTTC
CASSQGYGYTF
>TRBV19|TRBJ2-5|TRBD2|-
TGTGCCAGTAACGCGGGAGGTCAGCGGGAGACCCAGTACTTC
CASNAGGQRETQYF
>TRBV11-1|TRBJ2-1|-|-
TGTGCCAGCAGCCTGAGCGTTACCCTTTACAATGAGCAGTTCTTC
CASSLSVTLYNEQFF
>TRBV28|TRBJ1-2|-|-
TGTGCCAGCAGTTTTGGTGTTGAGGTCTTCTCTGGCTACACCTTC
CASSFGVEVFSGYTF
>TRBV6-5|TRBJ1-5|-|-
TGTGCCAGCAGTTACGGGGCAACCCATAGCAATCAGCCCCAGCATTTT
CASSYGATHSNQPQHF
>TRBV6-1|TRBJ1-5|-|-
TGTGCCAGCAGTGAAACAGGGTCCCAGCCCCAGCATTTT
CASSETGSQPQHF
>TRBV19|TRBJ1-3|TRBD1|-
TGTGCCAGTAGTATGAGGACAGGGGGAGACACCATATATTTT
CASSMRTGGDTIYF
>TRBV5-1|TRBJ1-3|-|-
TGCGCCAGCAGTGCTGGAGGGAGCTCTGGAAACACCATATATTTT
CASSAGGSSGNTIYF
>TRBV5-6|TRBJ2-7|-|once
TGTGCCAGCAGCTTGAGGGCAGGGGGGTACGAGCAGTACTTC
CASSLRAGGYEQYF
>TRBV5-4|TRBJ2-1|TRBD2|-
TGTGCCAGCAGCCTATCTAGCGGGGGGTGGGATGAGCAGTTCTTC
CASSLSSGGWDEQFF
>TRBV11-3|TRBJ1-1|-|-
TGTGCCAGCAGCTTAGAAGGGGTTCTCCCGGGCACTGAAGCTTTCTTT
CASSLEGVLPGTEAFF
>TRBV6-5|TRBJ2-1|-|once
TGTGCCAGCAGTTCGGGGTACCTTCGGGACAATGAGCAGTTCTTC
CASSSGYLRDNEQFF
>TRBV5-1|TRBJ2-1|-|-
TGCGCCAGCAGCCCCTATACCTCGGACAGTCCGAAGCAGTTCTTC
CASSPYTSDSPKQFF